This T cell receptor (beta chain) was sequenced in a study of blood T cell repertoires in COVID-19. Study summary: The cDNA or gDNA used as material had been derived from T cells, B-cell-depleted T cells, or PBMCs.

In the source study's methods: Amplifying reference gene primers gave estimates of nucleated cell counts. Profiling relied on immunoSEQ multiplex PCR, and the TCRdb table lists in-frame clones only, not all of them. The V and J calls and clone size were taken over from that table, and D and trimming were inferred from the DNA. The sample has 300,000 to 350,000 clones; 90% are singletons. Germline V gives CDR1 SGHTA, CDR2 FQGNSA. The CDR3 contains 17 residues. V shed 5 bases and J 6 bases; nucleotides not matched to a gene: 8. The TCR comes from a woman in her 30s with COVID-19, enrolled during active disease. The chain joins TRBV7-2 to TRBJ1-6; 12 positions agree with TRBD1. The specimen was peripheral blood. CDR3 nucleotides: TGTGCCAGCAGCCTATCCGGGACAGGGGGCGGTAATTCACCCCTCCACTTT. Protein sequence: CASSLSGTGGGNSPLHF.